This T cell receptor beta chain was recovered during a study of cytomegalovirus exposure and HLA in healthy donors. On the study more broadly: Early on, a data release was issued that held 65 million to 100 million unique TCRs from HLA-typed donors. Whole-study findings and limits: CMV serostatus was the only immune exposure information that was available.

This CDR3 is built from 16 residues. CDR1 and CDR2 from the germline V gene are SSHAT and FNYEAQ (reference sequence). Details on this clone: Its antigen is still unknown. The junction departs from germline at one end; a sequencing error may be responsible.

The study ran its PCR with 60 Vbeta and 13 Jbeta primers. TCRdb's table, derived via immunoSEQ multiplex PCR, lists solely in-frame clones and lacks some. The sample carries some 140,000 clones, under 80% recorded once. J is TRBJ2-5 and V is TRBV7-7; 11 bases are a match to TRBD1. The source material was PBMCs. The source is a woman aged 45-60 years in good health and CMV-seropositive. The DNA of the CDR3 is TGTGCTAGCAGCCCGGGACAGGGGGTGATAGGAGAGACCCAGTACTTC. It specifies CASSPGQGVIGETQYF.